The TCR beta chain described here comes from a study of siplizumab effects on memory and regulatory T cells (dated by TCRdb to the late 2010s). Background for the entire study: The study examined how the anti-CD2 antibody siplizumab affects alloreactive T-cell subsets in allogeneic mixed lymphocyte reactions built from human PBMCs. What the work shows at the level of the full study, not this receptor alone: Siplizumab significantly lowered the cumulative frequency of alloreactive sequences that could be traced to unstimulated CD4+ memory T cells. About 80-96% of proliferating CD4+ or CD8+ clones could not be given a naive or memory phenotype. Among mappable alloreactive CD4+ clones, the Treg-derived fraction averaged around 63% with siplizumab versus roughly 29% in control reactions. Unstimulated naive T cells appeared more diverse than memory T cells, and naive cells seemed to contribute substantially to the alloresponse. Because sequences at frequencies below about 10^-5 were poorly captured, only a minor fraction of alloreactive clones could be mapped back to unstimulated subsets. No functional confirmation was obtained for the suppressive function of proliferating Tregs from siplizumab cultures.

In the case of this clone: Its antigen specificity is not known. There are no base qualities to consult, and no much larger clone falls within one base.

Library preparation employed the immunoSEQ multiplex PCR assay. Roughly 10^5 TCR templates per sample were assayed on the deep sequencing platform. Genomic DNA extracted from sorted T cells was the material used for TCRbeta CDR3 sequencing. The authors' analysis ran thus. Clonal analysis of TCRbeta CDR3 data was done in the R programming language. Alloreactive CD4+ and CD8+ clones were identified by comparing unstimulated samples to CFSE-low samples taken after the reaction. By matching sequences to the repertoires of sorted unstimulated Treg and non-Treg cells, each alloreactive CD4+ clone was assigned a regulatory or non-regulatory origin. TCRdb's version of the immuneACCESS table is confined to in-frame rearrangements and falls short of the full clone set. An unresolved V gene accounts for under half of the shortfall where checked; the remainder is of unknown origin. That table gives V, J and clone size, and the DNA gave D and trimming. This sample gives about 63,000 clones in total; approximately 87% of them show up just once. The top ten hold roughly 3.8% of the sample.

In three donor pairs, further sequencing was done on unstimulated CD8+ naive, CD4+ memory, CD8+ TEMRA, CD4+ naive and CD8+ effector memory subsets. Sorted unstimulated T cells and proliferating T cells recovered from mixed lymphocyte reactions were subjected to TCRbeta CDR3 sequencing. Fresh whole blood from some ten HLA-typed healthy donors was used as the source from which PBMCs were isolated. Trimming accounts for 0 bases at V and 3 bases at J, while the number of junction bases matched to no gene is 6. The CDR3 numbers 17 residues from cysteine through phenylalanine. The CDR3 DNA has 51 bases and is translated from base 1. The germline V gene supplies CDR1 SGHRS and CDR2 YFSETQ.

The chain is assembled from TRBV5-1 and TRBJ2-2, with TRBD1 matching 9 junction bases. This sequence originates from a human donor in good health. The material sequenced was memory CD4+ T cells sorted from blood. The sample's cell subset or site label, decoded: unstimulated CD4+ memory T cells. CDR3 reads: CASSLAGTGYDTGELFF. The nucleotides read TGCGCCAGCAGCTTGGCCGGGACAGGGTACGACACCGGGGAGCTGTTTTTT.